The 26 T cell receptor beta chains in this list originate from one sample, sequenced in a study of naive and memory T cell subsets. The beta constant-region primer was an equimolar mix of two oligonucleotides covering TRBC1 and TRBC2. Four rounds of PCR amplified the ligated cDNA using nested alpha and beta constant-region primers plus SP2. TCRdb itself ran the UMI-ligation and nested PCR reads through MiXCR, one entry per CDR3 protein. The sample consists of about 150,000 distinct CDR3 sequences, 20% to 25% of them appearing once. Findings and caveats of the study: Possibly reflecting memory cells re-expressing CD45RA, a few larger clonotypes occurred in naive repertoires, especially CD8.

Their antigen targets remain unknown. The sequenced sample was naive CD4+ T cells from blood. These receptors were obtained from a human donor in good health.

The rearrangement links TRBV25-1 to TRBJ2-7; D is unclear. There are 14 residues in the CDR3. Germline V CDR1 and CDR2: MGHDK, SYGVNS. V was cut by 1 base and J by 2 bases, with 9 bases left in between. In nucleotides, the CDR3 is TGTGCCAGCAGTGAATTGACGGCGACCTACGAGCAGTACTTC. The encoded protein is CASSELTATYEQYF.

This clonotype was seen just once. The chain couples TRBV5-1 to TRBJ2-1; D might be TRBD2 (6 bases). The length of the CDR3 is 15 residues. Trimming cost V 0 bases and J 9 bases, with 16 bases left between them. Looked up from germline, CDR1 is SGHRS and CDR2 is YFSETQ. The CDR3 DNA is TGCGCCAGCAGCTTGGCCTCGGGGGTATCTGGTGAGCAGTTCTTC. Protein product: CASSLASGVSGEQFF.

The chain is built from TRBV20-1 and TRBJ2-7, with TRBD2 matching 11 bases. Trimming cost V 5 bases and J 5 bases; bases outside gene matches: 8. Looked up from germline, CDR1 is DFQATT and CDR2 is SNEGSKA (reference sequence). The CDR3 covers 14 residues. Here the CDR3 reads CSAPGLAGNNEQYF. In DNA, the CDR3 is TGCAGTGCTCCCGGACTAGCGGGTAACAACGAGCAGTACTTC.

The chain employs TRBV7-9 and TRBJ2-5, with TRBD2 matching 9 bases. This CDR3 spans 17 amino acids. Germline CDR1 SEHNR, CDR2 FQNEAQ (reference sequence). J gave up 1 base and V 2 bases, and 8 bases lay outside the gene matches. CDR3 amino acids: CASSLRGLAPFQETQYF. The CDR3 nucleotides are TGTGCCAGCAGCTTAAGAGGACTAGCGCCGTTCCAAGAGACCCAGTACTTC.

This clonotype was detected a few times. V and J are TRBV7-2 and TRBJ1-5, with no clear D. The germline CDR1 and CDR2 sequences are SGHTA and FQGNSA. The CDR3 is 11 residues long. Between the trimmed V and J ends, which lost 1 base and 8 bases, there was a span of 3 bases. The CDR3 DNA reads TGTGCCAGCAGCTTAGGGGAGCCCCAGCATTTT. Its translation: CASSLGEPQHF.

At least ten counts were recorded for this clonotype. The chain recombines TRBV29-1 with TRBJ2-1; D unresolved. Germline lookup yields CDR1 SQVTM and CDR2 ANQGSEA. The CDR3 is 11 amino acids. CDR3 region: CIGKTHNEQFF. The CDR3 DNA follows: TGCATAGGGAAGACCCACAATGAGCAGTTCTTC.

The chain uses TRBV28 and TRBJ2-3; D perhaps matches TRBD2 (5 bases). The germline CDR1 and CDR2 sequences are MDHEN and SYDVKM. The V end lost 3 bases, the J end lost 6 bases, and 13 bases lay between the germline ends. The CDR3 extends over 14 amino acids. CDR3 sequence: CASSLRVGRDTQYF. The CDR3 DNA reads TGTGCCAGCAGTTTGAGGGTCGGCCGTGATACGCAGTATTTT. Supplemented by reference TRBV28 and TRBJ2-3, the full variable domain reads DVKVTQSSRYLVKRTGEKVFLECVQDMDHENMFWYRQDPGLGLRLIYFSYDVKMKEKGDIPEGYSVSREKKERFSLILESASTNQTSMYLCASSLRVGRDTQYFGPGTRLTVL.

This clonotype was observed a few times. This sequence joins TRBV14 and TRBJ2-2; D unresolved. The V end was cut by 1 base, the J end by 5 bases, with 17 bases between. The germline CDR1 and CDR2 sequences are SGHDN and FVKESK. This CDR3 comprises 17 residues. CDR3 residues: CASSQGLSARWTGELFF. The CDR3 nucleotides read TGTGCCAGCAGCCAAGGTCTTTCGGCTAGATGGACCGGGGAGCTGTTTTTT.

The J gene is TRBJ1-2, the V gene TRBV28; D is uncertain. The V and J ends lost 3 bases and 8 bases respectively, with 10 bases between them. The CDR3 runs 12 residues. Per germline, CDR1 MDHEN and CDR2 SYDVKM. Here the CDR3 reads CASSLSGTGYTF. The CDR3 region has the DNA TGTGCCAGCAGTTTGTCTGGCACCGGCTACACCTTC.

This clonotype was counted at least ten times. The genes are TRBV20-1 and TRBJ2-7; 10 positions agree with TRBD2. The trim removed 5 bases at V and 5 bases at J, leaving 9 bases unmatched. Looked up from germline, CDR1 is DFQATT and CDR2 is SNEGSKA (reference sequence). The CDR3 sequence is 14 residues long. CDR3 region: CSARIAGGRDEQYF. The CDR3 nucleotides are TGCAGTGCTCGAATAGCGGGAGGCAGGGACGAGCAGTACTTC.

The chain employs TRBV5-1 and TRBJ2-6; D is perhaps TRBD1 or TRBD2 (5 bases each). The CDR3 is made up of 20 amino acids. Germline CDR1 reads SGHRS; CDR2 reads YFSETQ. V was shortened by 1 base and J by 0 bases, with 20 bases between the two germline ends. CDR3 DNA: TGCGCCAGCAGCTTGATCGGATCCCGGGGCAGCTCCTCTGGGGCCAACGTCCTGACTTTC. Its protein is CASSLIGSRGSSSGANVLTF.

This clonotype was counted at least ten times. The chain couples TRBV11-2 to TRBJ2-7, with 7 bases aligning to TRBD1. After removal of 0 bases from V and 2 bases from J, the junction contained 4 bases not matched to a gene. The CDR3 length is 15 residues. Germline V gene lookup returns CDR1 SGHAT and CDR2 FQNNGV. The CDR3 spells CASSLEWDRTYEQYF. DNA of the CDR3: TGTGCCAGCAGCTTAGAGTGGGACAGAACCTACGAGCAGTACTTC.

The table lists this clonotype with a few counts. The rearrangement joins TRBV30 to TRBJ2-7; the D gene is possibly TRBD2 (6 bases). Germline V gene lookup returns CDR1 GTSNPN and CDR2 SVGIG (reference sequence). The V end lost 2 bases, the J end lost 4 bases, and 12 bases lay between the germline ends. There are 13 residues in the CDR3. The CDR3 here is CAWSRDGGYEQYF. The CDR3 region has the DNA TGTGCCTGGAGTCGGGACGGAGGGTACGAGCAGTACTTC.

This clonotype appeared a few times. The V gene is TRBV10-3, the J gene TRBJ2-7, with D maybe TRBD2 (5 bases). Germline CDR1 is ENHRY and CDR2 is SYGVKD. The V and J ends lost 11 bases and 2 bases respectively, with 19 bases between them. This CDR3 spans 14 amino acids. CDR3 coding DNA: TGTGCCTCAAGAGAGGGAACAAGAGCCTACGAGCAGTACTTC. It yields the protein CASREGTRAYEQYF.

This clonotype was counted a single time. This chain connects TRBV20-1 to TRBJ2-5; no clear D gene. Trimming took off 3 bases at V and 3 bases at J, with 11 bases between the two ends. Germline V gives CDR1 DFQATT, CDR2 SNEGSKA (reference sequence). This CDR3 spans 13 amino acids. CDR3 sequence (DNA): TGCAGTGCTAGCCTTTCACGGAAAGAGACCCAGTACTTC. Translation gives CSASLSRKETQYF.

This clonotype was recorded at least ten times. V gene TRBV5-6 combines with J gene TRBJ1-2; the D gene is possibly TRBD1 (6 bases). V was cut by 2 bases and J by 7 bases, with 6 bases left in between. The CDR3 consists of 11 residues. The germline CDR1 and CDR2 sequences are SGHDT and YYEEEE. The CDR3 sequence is CASSLGGGYTF. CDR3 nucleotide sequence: TGTGCCAGCAGCTTAGGGGGTGGCTACACCTTC.

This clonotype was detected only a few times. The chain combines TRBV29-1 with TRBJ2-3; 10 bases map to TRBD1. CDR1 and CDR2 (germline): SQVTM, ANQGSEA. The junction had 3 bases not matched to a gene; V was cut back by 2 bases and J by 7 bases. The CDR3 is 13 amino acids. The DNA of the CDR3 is TGCAGCGTTGAAAGGACAGGGGGAAATACGCAGTATTTT. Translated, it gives CSVERTGGNTQYF.

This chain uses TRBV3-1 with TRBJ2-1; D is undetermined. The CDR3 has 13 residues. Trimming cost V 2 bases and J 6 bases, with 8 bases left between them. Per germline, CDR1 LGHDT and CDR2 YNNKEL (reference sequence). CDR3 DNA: TGTGCCAGCAGCCAACAAATCCCCAATGAGCAGTTCTTC. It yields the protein CASSQQIPNEQFF.

The CDR3: CSVVPFSGANVLTF. For the CDR3, the DNA is TGCAGCGTAGTACCTTTCTCTGGGGCCAACGTCCTGACTTTC. This chain joins TRBV29-1 and TRBJ2-6; no reliable D call. Deletions cut 6 bases from V and 0 bases from J, with 9 bases between. The CDR3 sequence is 14 residues long. Germline V gene data show CDR1 as SQVTM and CDR2 as ANQGSEA. Full variable domain (rest looked up from reference TRBV29-1 and TRBJ2-6): SAVISQKPSRDICQRGTSLTIQCQVDSQVTMMFWYRQQPGQSLTLIATANQGSEATYESGFVIDKFPISRPNLTFSTLTVSNMSPEDSSIYLCSVVPFSGANVLTFGAGSRLTVL.

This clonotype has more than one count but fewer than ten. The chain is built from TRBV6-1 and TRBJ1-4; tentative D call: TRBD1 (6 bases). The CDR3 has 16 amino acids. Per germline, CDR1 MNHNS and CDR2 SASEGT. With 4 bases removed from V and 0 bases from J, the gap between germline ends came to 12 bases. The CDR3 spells CASSGWTAATNEKLFF. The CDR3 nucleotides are TGTGCCAGCAGTGGGTGGACAGCCGCAACTAATGAAAAACTGTTTTTT.

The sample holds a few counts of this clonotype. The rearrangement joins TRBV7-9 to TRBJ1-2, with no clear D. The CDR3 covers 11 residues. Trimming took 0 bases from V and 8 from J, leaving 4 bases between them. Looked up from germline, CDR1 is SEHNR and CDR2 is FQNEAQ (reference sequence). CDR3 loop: CASSLAGGYTF. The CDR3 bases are TGTGCCAGCAGCTTAGCGGGGGGCTACACCTTC.

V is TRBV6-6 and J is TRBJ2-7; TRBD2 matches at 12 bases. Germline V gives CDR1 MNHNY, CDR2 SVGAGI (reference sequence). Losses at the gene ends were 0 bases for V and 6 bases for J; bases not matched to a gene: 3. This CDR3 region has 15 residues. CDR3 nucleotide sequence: TGTGCCAGCAGTTACTCGACTAGCGGGAGTACCGAGCAGTACTTC. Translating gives CASSYSTSGSTEQYF.

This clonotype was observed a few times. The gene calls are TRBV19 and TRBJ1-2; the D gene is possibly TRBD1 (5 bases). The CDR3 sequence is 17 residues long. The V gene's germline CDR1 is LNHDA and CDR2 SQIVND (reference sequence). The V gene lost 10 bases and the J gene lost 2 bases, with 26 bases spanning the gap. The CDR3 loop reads CATFFPRGGDGNYGYTF. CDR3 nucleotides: TGTGCCACCTTTTTCCCCCGGGGGGGAGACGGAAACTATGGCTACACCTTC.

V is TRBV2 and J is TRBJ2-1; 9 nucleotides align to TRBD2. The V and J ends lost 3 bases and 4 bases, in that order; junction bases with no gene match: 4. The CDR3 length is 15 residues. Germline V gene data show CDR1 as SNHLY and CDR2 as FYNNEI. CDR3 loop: CASSELAGIYNEQFF. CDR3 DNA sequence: TGTGCCAGCAGTGAGCTAGCGGGGATATACAATGAGCAGTTCTTC.

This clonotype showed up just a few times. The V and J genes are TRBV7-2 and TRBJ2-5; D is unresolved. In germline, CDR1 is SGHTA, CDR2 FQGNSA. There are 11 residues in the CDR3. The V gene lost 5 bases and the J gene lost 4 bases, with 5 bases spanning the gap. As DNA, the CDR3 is TGTGCCAGCAGCATGGTAGAGACCCAGTACTTC. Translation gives CASSMVETQYF.

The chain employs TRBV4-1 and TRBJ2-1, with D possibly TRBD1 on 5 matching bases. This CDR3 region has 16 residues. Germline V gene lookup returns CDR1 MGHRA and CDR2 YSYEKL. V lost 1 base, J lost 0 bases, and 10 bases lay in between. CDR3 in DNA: TGCGCCAGCAGCCAAGGTCCAGGGAACTCCTACAATGAGCAGTTCTTC. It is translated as CASSQGPGNSYNEQFF.